Sequencing of this TCR beta chain was carried out in a study of cytomegalovirus exposure and HLA in healthy donors. Findings and caveats of the study: Confirmation was obtained in vitro that a few CMV-associated chains are specific for CMV antigens.

Germline CDR1 reads SGHTA; CDR2 reads FQGNSA. This CDR3 is built from 14 residues. Trimming removed 5 bases from V and 5 bases from J; junction bases left unmatched: 5. On this clone itself: What it recognizes is unknown.

60 Vbeta and 13 Jbeta primers were used in PCR. Using immunoSEQ multiplex PCR, the repertoire was profiled, and TCRdb retains in-frame clones only, with some absent. The sample lists some 140,000 clones; roughly 80% were seen once. The sequencing sample was made of PBMCs. The source of this sequence is a man between 18 and 35 years old in good health and CMV-seronegative. The chain uses TRBV7-2 and TRBJ2-7; TRBD1 matches at 11 bases. CDR3 bases: TGTGCCAGCAGCCCCGGGACAGGGGGGGACGAGCAGTACTTC. Translating gives CASSPGTGGDEQYF.